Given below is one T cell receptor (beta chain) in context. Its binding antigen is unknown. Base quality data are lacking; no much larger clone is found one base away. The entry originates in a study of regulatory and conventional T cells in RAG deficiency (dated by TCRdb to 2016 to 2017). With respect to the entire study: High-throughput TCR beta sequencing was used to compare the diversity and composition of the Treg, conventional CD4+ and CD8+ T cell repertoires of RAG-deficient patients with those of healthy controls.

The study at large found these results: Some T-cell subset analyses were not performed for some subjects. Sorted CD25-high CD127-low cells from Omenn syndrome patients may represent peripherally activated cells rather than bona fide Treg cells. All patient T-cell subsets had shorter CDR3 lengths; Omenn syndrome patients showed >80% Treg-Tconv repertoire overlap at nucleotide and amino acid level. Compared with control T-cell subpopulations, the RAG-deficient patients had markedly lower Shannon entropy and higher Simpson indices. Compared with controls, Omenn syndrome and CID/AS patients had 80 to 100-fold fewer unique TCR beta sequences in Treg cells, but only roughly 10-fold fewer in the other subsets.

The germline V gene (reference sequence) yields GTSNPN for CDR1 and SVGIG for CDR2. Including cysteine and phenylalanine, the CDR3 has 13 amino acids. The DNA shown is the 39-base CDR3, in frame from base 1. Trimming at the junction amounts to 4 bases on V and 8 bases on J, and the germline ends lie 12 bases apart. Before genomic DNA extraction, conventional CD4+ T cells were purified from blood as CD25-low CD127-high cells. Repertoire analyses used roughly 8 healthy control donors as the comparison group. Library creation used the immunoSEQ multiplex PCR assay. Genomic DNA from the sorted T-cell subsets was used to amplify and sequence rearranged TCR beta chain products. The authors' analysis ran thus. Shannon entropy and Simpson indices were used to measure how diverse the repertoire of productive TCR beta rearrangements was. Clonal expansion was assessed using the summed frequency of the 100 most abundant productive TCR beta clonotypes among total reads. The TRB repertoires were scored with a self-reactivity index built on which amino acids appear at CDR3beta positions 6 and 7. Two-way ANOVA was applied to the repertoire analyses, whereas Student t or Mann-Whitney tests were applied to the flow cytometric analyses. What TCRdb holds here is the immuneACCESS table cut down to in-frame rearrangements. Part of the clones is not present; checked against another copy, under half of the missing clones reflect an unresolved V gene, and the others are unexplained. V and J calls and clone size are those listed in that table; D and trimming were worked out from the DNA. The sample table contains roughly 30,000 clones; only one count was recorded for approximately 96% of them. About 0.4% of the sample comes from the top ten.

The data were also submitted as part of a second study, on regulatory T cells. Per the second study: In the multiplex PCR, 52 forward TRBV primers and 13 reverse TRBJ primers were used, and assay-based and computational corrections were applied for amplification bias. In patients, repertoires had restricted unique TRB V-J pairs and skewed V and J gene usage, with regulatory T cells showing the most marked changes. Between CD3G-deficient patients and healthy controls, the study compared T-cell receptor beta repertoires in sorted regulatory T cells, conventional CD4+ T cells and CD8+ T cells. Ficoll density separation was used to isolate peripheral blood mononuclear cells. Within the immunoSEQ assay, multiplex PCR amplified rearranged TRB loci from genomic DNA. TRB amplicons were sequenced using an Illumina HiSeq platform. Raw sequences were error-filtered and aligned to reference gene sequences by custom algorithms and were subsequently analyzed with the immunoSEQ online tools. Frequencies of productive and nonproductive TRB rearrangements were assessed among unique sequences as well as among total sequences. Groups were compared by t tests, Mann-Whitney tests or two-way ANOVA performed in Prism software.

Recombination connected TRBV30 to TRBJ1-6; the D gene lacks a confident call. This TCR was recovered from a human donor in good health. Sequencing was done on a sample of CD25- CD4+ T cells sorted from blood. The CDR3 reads CAWMPQRDSPLHF. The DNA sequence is TGTGCCTGGATGCCCCAGCGGGATTCACCCCTCCACTTT.